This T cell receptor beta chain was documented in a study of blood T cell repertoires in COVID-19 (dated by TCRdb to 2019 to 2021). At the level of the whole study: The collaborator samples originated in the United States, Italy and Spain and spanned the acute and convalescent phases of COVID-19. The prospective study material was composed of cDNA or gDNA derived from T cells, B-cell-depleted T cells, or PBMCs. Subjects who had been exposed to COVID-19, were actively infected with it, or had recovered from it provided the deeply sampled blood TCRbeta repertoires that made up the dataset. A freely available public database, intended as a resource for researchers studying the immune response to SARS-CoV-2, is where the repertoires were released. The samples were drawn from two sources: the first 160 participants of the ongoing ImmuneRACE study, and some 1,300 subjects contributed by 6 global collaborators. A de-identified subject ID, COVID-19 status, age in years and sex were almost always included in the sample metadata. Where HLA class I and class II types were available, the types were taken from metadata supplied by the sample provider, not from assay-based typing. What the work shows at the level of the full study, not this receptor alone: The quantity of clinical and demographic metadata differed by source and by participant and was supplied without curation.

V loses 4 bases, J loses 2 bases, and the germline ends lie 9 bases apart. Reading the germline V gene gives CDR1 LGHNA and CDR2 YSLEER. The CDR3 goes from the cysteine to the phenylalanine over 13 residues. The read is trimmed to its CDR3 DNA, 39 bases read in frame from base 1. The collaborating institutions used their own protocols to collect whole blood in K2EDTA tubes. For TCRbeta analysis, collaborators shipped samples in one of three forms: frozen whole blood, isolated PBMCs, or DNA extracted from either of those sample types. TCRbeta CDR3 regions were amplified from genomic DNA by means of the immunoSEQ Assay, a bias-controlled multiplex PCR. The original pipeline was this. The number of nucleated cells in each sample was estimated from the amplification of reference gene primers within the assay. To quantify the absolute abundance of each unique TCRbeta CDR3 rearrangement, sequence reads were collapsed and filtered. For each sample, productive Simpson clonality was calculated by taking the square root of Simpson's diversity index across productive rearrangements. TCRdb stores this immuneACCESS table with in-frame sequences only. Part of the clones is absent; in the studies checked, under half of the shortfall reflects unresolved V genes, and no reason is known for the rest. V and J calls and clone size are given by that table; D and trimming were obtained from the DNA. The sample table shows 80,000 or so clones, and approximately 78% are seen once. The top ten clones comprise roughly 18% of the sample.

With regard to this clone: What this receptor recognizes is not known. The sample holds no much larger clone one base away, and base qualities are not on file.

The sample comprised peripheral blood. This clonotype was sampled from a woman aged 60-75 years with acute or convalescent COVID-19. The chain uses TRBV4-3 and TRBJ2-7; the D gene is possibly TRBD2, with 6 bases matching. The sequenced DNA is TGCGCCAGCAGCCGGGGACTCACCTACGAGCAGTACTTC. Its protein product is CASSRGLTYEQYF.